Reported below is one TCR beta chain. Antigen: not known. This sample is part of a study of T cell clonotyping in hematopoietic cell transplantation. Study-wide points: Broader posttransplant TCR repertoire diversity was predicted by graft donor and pretransplant recipient Inverse Simpson Index values. CD4 and CD8 repertoire contributions could not be separated without sorting. Pathologically expanded recipient clonotypes increased progressively from day 30 to day 180 as diversity fell. At the given depth, recipient repertoires were over 95% de novo clonotypes.

CDR1 is LNHDA and CDR2 is SQIVND in the germline V gene (reference sequence). Trimming shortened V by 4 bases and J by 11 bases, and 14 bases separated the two germline ends. This CDR3 contains 12 residues. TCRdb keeps only in-frame clones here, not all; method: immunoSEQ multiplex PCR. The sample shows roughly 15,000 clones, 70% to 90% of them seen only once. Sequencing used peripheral blood mononuclear cells. The chain combines TRBV19 with TRBJ1-1; no reliable D call. The origin of this receptor is a woman between 35 and 50 years old in good health. Some clones in this sample may be carry-over from other donors' samples. The CDR3 region is CASSSEGREAFF. The DNA for the CDR3 is TGTGCCAGTAGTAGCGAGGGTAGGGAGGCTTTCTTT.